One sample yielded the 25 T cell receptor beta chains listed below, sequenced in a study of T cells in Graves' hyperthyroidism and ophthalmopathy. RNA transcripts yielded amplified TCR beta CDR3 regions. A set of HTBI primers served as the primers for a first-round RT-PCR of the TCR CDR3. MiXCR, run by TCRdb on the multiplex PCR reads, gives a single entry per CDR3 protein. The data hold around 500,000 distinct CDR3 sequences, with 14% observed a single time. The specimen was blood. The receptors stem from a woman younger than 35 with Graves' hyperthyroidism.

J is TRBJ2-1 and V is TRBV20-1, with D hard to call. V lost 4 bases, J lost 4 bases, and 11 bases lay in between. The germline CDR1 and CDR2 sequences are DFQATT and SNEGSKA (reference sequence). This CDR3 region has 13 residues. CDR3 loop: CSATDPDYNEQFF. The CDR3 nucleotides read TGCAGTGCTACCGACCCTGATTACAATGAGCAGTTCTTC.

This clonotype was observed a handful of times. At one end the junction does not follow the germline gene, possibly because of a read error. The chain recombines TRBV6-1 with TRBJ2-1; TRBD2 agrees at 10 bases. Germline V gene lookup returns CDR1 MNHNS and CDR2 SASEGT. This CDR3 contains 15 residues. This CDR3 is CASSPSGSSNNEQFF. The CDR3 nucleotides are TGTGCCAGCAGCCCTAGCGGGAGCTCCAACAATGAGCAGTTCTTC.

This clonotype has ten or more counts. The rearrangement links TRBV13 to TRBJ2-5, with TRBD2 identical over 14 bases. J gave up 5 bases and V 3 bases, and 8 bases lay outside the gene matches. There are 17 residues in the CDR3. Germline V gene sequence: CDR1 PRHDT, CDR2 FYEKMQ (reference sequence). DNA for the CDR3: TGTGCCAGCAGCTTCCCCTGGACTAGCGGGAGGAGGGAGACCCAGTACTTC. This gives the protein CASSFPWTSGRRETQYF.

This clonotype turned up a few times. One base away lies a much larger clone, so this may be a sequencing read error. The chain employs TRBV12-3 or TRBV12-4 and TRBJ1-1; no definite D call. This CDR3 spans 15 amino acids. V lost 3 bases and J 4 bases, leaving 15 bases between the germline ends. CDR3 sequence: CASSFRPWSGTEAFF. CDR3 coding DNA: TGTGCCAGCAGTTTCAGGCCCTGGTCCGGCACTGAAGCTTTCTTT.

This clonotype was seen more than once but under ten times. The rearrangement joins TRBV13 to TRBJ1-1, with D possibly TRBD1 on 5 matching bases. Germline CDR1 is PRHDT and CDR2 is FYEKMQ (reference sequence). This CDR3 contains 18 residues. The V end was cut by 2 bases, the J end by 5 bases, with 24 bases between. CDR3 protein: CASSLKWGRDPRWTEAFF. The CDR3 nucleotides read TGTGCCAGCAGCTTAAAGTGGGGCCGGGACCCAAGGTGGACTGAAGCTTTCTTT.

Here the CDR3 reads CASSEETGGLYEQYF. CDR3 DNA: TGTGCCAGCAGTGAAGAGACAGGGGGACTCTACGAGCAGTACTTC. The chain links TRBV6-1 to TRBJ2-7; 9 nucleotides agree with TRBD1. Per the germline V gene, CDR1 is MNHNS and CDR2 is SASEGT. The V gene end was trimmed by 1 base and the J gene end by 3 bases; junction bases not matched to a gene: 4. This CDR3 contains 15 residues.

This clonotype was found many times. The V and J genes are TRBV6-1 and TRBJ2-5, with 9 bases matching TRBD2. Trimming at V came to 5 bases and at J to 1 base, leaving 2 bases not matched to a gene. The CDR3 is 14 amino acids. Germline V gene data show CDR1 as MNHNS and CDR2 as SASEGT. The chain's CDR3 is CASSRLAAQETQYF. The CDR3 DNA is TGTGCCAGCAGTAGACTAGCGGCCCAAGAGACCCAGTACTTC.

Concerning this clonotype: A clone one base away is much larger, so this may be a read error. V is TRBV14 and J is TRBJ2-7, with TRBD2 identical over 10 bases. Trimming cost V 5 bases and J 4 bases; bases outside gene matches: 5. This CDR3 has 14 amino acids. The germline CDR1 and CDR2 sequences are SGHDN and FVKESK. The CDR3 nucleotides are TGTGCCAGCAGCTCCGTGACTAGCGGGTACGAGCAGTACTTC. This gives the protein CASSSVTSGYEQYF. The variable domain in full, with the rest retrieved from reference TRBV14 and TRBJ2-7, is EAGVTQFPSHSVIEKGQTVTLRCDPISGHDNLYWYRRVMGKEIKFLLHFVKESKQDESGMPNNRFLAERTGGTYSTLKVQPAELEDSGVYFCASSSVTSGYEQYFGPGTRLTVT.

The V gene is TRBV30, the J gene TRBJ1-1, with 7 bases identical to TRBD1. The CDR3 extends over 13 amino acids. V was clipped by 2 bases and J by 5 bases; unmatched bases: 5. Germline V gives CDR1 GTSNPN, CDR2 SVGIG (reference sequence). CDR3 coding DNA: TGTGCCTGGAGTCAGGGGGAAGGGACTGAAGCTTTCTTT. Its translation: CAWSQGEGTEAFF.

This clonotype was recorded many times. The chain carries TRBV27 and TRBJ2-1; 9 bases match TRBD2. CDR3 length equals 15 residues. Germline loops: CDR1 MNHEY, CDR2 SMNVEV (reference sequence). V shed 2 bases, J shed 6 bases, and the junction held 5 bases outside the gene matches. This CDR3 reads CASSLTGTSFNEQFF. The DNA of the CDR3 is TGTGCCAGCAGTTTAACCGGGACTAGCTTCAATGAGCAGTTCTTC.

The J gene is TRBJ2-1, the V gene TRBV13; tentatively, D is TRBD2 (6 bases). The V gene's germline CDR1 is PRHDT and CDR2 FYEKMQ (reference sequence). The CDR3 runs 17 residues. V lost 3 bases, J lost 3 bases, and 18 bases lay in between. The CDR3 reads CASSLERATSIYNEQFF. Here the CDR3 DNA reads TGTGCCAGCAGCTTGGAGCGGGCCACCTCGATCTACAATGAGCAGTTCTTC.

This clonotype was observed many times. This chain connects TRBV27 to TRBJ2-1, with 9 bases identical to TRBD1. CDR3 size: 18 residues. V lost 6 bases and J lost 0; bases outside the gene matches: 12. The V gene's germline CDR1 is MNHEY and CDR2 SMNVEV (reference sequence). CDR3 coding DNA: TGTGCCAGCAGCGTGGCTCCTCCGGGACAGGGCTCCTACAATGAGCAGTTCTTC. It is translated as CASSVAPPGQGSYNEQFF.

This clonotype was recorded at least ten times. CDR3 amino acids: CAWRPDHYEQYF. The DNA of the CDR3 is TGTGCCTGGAGGCCCGACCACTACGAGCAGTACTTC. This sequence joins TRBV30 and TRBJ2-7; D ambiguous. Per germline, CDR1 GTSNPN and CDR2 SVGIG (reference sequence). V was cut by 3 bases and J by 3 bases, with 9 bases left in between. The CDR3 contains 12 residues. Full variable domain (remainder filled in from reference TRBV30 and TRBJ2-7): SQTIHQWPATLVQPVGSPLSLECTVEGTSNPNLYWYRQAAGRGLQLLFYSVGIGQISSEVPQNLSASRPQDRQFILSSKKLLLSDSGFYLCAWRPDHYEQYFGPGTRLTVT.

V gene TRBV9 combines with J gene TRBJ2-1; TRBD2 matches 8 bases. Looked up from germline, CDR1 is SGDLS and CDR2 is YYNGEE. The CDR3 runs to 14 residues. Trimming removed 0 bases from V and 7 bases from J; junction bases left unmatched: 3. The CDR3 protein is CASSVARLANEQFF. The CDR3 bases are TGTGCCAGCAGCGTAGCCAGACTAGCGAATGAGCAGTTCTTC.

About this clonotype itself: A much larger clone differs by one base, so this may be a read error. The chain uses TRBV7-9 and TRBJ1-6; D is unresolved. V was clipped by 4 bases and J by 14 bases, with 9 bases between them. CDR1 is SEHNR, CDR2 FQNEAQ, per germline (reference sequence). The CDR3 covers 11 residues. CDR3 coding DNA: TGTGCCAGCAGCTCAAGACCGTCCCTCCACTTT. Protein product: CASSSRPSLHF.

This rearrangement joins TRBV19 to TRBJ2-1, with 8 bases matching TRBD2. The CDR3 is made up of 16 amino acids. CDR1 and CDR2 from the germline V gene are LNHDA and SQIVND (reference sequence). The J segment lost 5 bases and the V segment lost 5 bases, leaving 11 bases of the junction unmatched. DNA of the CDR3: TGTGCCAGTAGTCCCGTAGCGGGGTCCGCTAACAATGAGCAGTTCTTC. Amino acids: CASSPVAGSANNEQFF.

This chain connects TRBV6-2 or TRBV6-3 to TRBJ2-2; 9 nucleotides align to TRBD2. Per germline, CDR1 MNHEY and CDR2 SVGEGT. J lost 1 base, V lost 4 bases, and 10 bases had no gene match. The CDR3 spans 18 residues. The CDR3 coding sequence is TGTGCCAGCAGTTTCCCCACGGGTAGCGGGAGGAACACCGGGGAGCTGTTTTTT. Translating it yields CASSFPTGSGRNTGELFF.

The V and J genes are TRBV15 and TRBJ1-2; D perhaps matches TRBD1 (5 bases). This CDR3 has 16 amino acids. Trimming shortened V by 5 bases and J by 4 bases, and 20 bases separated the two germline ends. CDR1 LNHNV and CDR2 YYDKDF come from the germline V gene (reference sequence). The CDR3 coding sequence is TGTGCCACCAGCTCCCGGGACCGAACTTCTCGCTATGGCTACACCTTC. Translated: CATSSRDRTSRYGYTF. Complete variable domain (other parts from reference TRBV15 and TRBJ1-2): DAMVIQNPRYQVTQFGKPVTLSCSQTLNHNVMYWYQQKSSQAPKLLFHYYDKDFNNEADTPDNFQSRRPNTSFCFLDIRSPGLGDTAMYLCATSSRDRTSRYGYTFGSGTRLTVV.

Many counts were recorded for this clonotype. The chain combines TRBV20-1 with TRBJ1-1; D is undetermined. This CDR3 spans 14 amino acids. Per germline, CDR1 DFQATT and CDR2 SNEGSKA (reference sequence). The V end was cut by 3 bases, the J end by 5 bases, with 16 bases between. CDR3 in DNA: TGCAGTGCTAGTACTCGGGCGTTGGGGACTGAAGCTTTCTTT. The encoded protein is CSASTRALGTEAFF.

This clonotype was counted between two and nine times. A much larger clone lies a single base off, so this may be a read error. The rearrangement joins TRBV10-3 to TRBJ2-7; 13 bases map to TRBD2. Germline trimming cut 5 bases from V and 1 base from J; bases unmatched to any gene: 8. The CDR3 is made up of 17 amino acids. Germline CDR1 and CDR2: ENHRY and SYGVKD. The DNA of the CDR3 is TGTGCCATCAGTCCGCGGGGGACTAGCGGGGAATCCTACGAGCAGTACTTC. Its protein is CAISPRGTSGESYEQYF.

This clonotype has more than one count but fewer than ten. The V call is TRBV20-1, the J call TRBJ2-7, with a tentative D call TRBD1 (6 bases). The V end was cut by 6 bases, the J end by 0 bases, with 24 bases between. The CDR3 consists of 17 residues. Per the germline V gene, CDR1 is DFQATT and CDR2 is SNEGSKA (reference sequence). CDR3 region: CSAANEQGVKFSYEQYF. The CDR3 DNA sequence: TGCAGTGCAGCCAATGAACAGGGCGTAAAGTTCTCCTACGAGCAGTACTTC.

This clonotype was recorded at least ten times. The chain has TRBV27 and TRBJ1-1; 8 bases align to TRBD1. Germline CDR1 MNHEY, CDR2 SMNVEV (reference sequence). Germline trimming cut 5 bases from V and 4 bases from J; bases unmatched to any gene: 9. This CDR3 spans 15 amino acids. CDR3 sequence reads: CASSDPSGGRTEAFF. The CDR3 region has the DNA TGTGCCAGCAGTGACCCCTCAGGGGGCCGCACTGAAGCTTTCTTT.

The sample holds many counts of this clonotype. The chain carries TRBV20-1 and TRBJ2-2, with a tentative D call TRBD1 (6 bases). In germline, CDR1 is DFQATT, CDR2 SNEGSKA (reference sequence). The CDR3 spans 14 residues. Trimming left V 6 bases short and J 1 base short, with 12 bases between. The CDR3 sequence is CSAKTGLNTGELFF. CDR3 nucleotide sequence: TGCAGTGCAAAGACAGGCTTGAACACCGGGGAGCTGTTTTTT.

This clonotype appeared a few times. V usage is TRBV5-1 and J usage is TRBJ1-2; 7 bases are a match to TRBD1. With V trimmed by 4 bases and J by 8 bases, 8 bases remained unmatched. CDR1 and CDR2 (germline): SGHRS, YFSETQ. This CDR3 has 13 residues. The CDR3 region is CASSRTGEGGYTF. DNA for the CDR3: TGCGCCAGCAGCCGGACAGGCGAGGGAGGCTACACCTTC.

This clonotype appeared many times. The rearrangement uses TRBV12-3 or TRBV12-4 and TRBJ2-1; D is unresolved. The CDR3 contains 12 residues. Trimming took 6 bases from V and 8 from J, leaving 11 bases between them. In DNA form, the CDR3 reads TGTGCCAGCAGCAAGACGGTTGATGAGCAGTTCTTC. Translating gives CASSKTVDEQFF.